This T cell receptor (beta chain) was documented in a study of T cells in Graves' hyperthyroidism and ophthalmopathy. At the level of the study: Pretreatment peripheral blood was obtained at initial diagnosis.

This clonotype was picked up many times. Its target is unknown. Clinical symptoms, serum thyroxine, TRAb, thyroid ultrasound and orbital computed tomography informed diagnoses. Study-wide results and limits: Ophthalmopathy and stable hyperthyroidism were separated by a 13 V-J model.

Amplification of TCR beta CDR3 regions used RNA as the template. TCR CDR3 underwent first-round RT-PCR with the HTBI primer set. TCRdb re-called the multiplex PCR reads through MiXCR, storing one row per CDR3 protein. This sample yields about 620,000 distinct CDR3 sequences, of which 15% to 20% are seen a single time; around 4% belongs to the top ten. Germline V gene data show CDR1 as MDHEN and CDR2 as SYDVKM. The CDR3 loop spans 16 amino acids. Trimming left V 2 bases short and J 2 bases short, with 13 bases between. This TCR was sampled from a woman in her twenties or thirties with Graves' hyperthyroidism. Sequenced sample: blood. The chain links TRBV28 to TRBJ2-4, with D possibly TRBD2 on 6 matching bases. This chain's CDR3 is CASSLAGTLTKNIQYF. The CDR3, as DNA: TGTGCCAGCAGTTTAGCGGGAACCCTAACCAAAAACATTCAGTACTTC.